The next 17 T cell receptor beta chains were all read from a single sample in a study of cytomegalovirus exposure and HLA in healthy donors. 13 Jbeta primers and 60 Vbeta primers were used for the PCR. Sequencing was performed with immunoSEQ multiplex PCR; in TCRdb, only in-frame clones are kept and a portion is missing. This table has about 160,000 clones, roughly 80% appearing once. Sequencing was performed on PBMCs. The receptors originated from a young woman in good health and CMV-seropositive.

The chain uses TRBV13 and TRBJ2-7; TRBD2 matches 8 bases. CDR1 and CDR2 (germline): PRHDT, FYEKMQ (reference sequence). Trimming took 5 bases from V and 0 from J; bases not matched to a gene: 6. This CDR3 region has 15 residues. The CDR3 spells CASSMRTSYSYEQYF. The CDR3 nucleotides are TGTGCCAGCAGCATGAGGACTAGCTACTCCTACGAGCAGTACTTC. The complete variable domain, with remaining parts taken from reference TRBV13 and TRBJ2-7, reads AAGVIQSPRHLIKEKRETATLKCYPIPRHDTVYWYQQGPGQDPQFLISFYEKMQSDKGSIPDRFSAQQFSDYHSELNMSSLELGDSALYFCASSMRTSYSYEQYFGPGTRLTVT.

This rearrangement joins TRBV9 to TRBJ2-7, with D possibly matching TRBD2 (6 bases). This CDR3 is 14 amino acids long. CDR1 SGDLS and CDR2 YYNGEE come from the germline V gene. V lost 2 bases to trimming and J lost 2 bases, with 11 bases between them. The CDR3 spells CASSVGTHPYEQYF. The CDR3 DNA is TGTGCCAGCAGCGTGGGGACTCATCCCTACGAGCAGTACTTC.

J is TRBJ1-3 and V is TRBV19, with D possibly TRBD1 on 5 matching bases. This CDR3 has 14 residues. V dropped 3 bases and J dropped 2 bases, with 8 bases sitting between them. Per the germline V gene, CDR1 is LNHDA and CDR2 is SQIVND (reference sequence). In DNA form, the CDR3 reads TGTGCCAGTAGTATCTCAGGGACTGGAAACACCATATATTTT. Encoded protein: CASSISGTGNTIYF.

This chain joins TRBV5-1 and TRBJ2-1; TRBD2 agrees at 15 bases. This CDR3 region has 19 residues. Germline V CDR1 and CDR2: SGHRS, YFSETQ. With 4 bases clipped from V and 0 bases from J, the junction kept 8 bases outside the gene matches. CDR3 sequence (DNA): TGCGCCAGCAGCCCCATTGGGACTAGCGGGGGGTCCTCCTACAATGAGCAGTTCTTC. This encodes CASSPIGTSGGSSYNEQFF.

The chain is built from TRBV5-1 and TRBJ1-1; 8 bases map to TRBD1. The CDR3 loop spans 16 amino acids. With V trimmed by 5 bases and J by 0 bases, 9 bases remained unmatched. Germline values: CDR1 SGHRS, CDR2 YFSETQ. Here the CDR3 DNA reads TGCGCCAGCAGTGCCGGACAGGGCGGGGTGAACACTGAAGCTTTCTTT. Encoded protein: CASSAGQGGVNTEAFF.

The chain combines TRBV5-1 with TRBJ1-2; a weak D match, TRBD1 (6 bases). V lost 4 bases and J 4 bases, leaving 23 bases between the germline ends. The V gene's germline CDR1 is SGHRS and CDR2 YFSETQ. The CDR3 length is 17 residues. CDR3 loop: CASSPEGVSPSGYGYTF. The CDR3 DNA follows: TGCGCCAGCAGCCCCGAGGGGGTCAGCCCCTCGGGCTATGGCTACACCTTC.

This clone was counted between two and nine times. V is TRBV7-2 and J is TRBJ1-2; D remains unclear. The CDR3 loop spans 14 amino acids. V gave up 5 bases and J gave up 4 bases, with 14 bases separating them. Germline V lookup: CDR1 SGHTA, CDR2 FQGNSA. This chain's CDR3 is CASSPFRSSYGYTF. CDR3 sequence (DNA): TGTGCCAGCAGCCCCTTTAGGAGTAGCTATGGCTACACCTTC.

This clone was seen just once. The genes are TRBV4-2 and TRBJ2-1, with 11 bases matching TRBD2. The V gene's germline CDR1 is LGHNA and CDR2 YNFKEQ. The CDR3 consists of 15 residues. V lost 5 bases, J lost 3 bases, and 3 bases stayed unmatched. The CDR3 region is CASSDGTSGYNEQFF. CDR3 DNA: TGTGCCAGCAGCGACGGGACTAGCGGCTACAATGAGCAGTTCTTC.

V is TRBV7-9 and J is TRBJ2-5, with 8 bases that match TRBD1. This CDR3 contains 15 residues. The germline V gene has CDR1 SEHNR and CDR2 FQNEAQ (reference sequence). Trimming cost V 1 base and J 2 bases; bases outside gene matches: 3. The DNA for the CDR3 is TGTGCCAGCAGCTTAGGGGACAGGTCACAAGAGACCCAGTACTTC. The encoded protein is CASSLGDRSQETQYF.

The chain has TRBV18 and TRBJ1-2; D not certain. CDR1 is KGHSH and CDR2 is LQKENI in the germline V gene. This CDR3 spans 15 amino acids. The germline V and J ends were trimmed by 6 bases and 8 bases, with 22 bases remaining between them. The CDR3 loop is CASSGSVSKEGGYTF. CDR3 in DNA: TGTGCCAGCTCCGGGTCCGTCTCTAAGGAGGGAGGCTACACCTTC.

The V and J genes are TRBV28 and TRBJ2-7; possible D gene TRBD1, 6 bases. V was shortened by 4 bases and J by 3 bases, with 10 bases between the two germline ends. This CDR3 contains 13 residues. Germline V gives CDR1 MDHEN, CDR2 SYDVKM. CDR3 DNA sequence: TGTGCCAGCAGTTGGACAGCGTTCTACGAGCAGTACTTC. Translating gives CASSWTAFYEQYF. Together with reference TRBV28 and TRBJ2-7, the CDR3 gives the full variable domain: DVKVTQSSRYLVKRTGEKVFLECVQDMDHENMFWYRQDPGLGLRLIYFSYDVKMKEKGDIPEGYSVSREKKERFSLILESASTNQTSMYLCASSWTAFYEQYFGPGTRLTVT.

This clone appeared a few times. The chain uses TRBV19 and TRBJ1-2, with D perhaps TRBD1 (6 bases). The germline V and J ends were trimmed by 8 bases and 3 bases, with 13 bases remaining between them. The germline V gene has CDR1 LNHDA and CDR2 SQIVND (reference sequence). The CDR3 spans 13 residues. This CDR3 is CASARQADYGYTF. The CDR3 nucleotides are TGTGCCAGTGCCCGACAGGCGGACTATGGCTACACCTTC.

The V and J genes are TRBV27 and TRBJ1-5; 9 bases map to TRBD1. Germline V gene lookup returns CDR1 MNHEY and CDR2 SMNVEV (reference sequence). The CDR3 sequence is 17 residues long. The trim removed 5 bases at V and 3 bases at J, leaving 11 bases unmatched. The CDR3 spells CASSPRTGALSNQPQHF. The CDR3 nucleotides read TGTGCCAGCAGTCCCCGGACAGGGGCGCTATCCAATCAGCCCCAGCATTTT.

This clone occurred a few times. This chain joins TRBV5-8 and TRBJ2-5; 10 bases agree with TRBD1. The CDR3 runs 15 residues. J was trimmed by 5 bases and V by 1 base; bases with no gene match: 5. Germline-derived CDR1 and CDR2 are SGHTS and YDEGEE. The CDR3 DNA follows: TGTGCCAGCAGCTTGCCGGGACAGGGGTTGGAGACCCAGTACTTC. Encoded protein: CASSLPGQGLETQYF.

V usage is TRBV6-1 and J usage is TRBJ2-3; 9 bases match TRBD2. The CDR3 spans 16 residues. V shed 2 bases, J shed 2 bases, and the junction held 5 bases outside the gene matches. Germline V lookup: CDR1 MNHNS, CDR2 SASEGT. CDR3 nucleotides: TGTGCCAGCAGTGAATTTGCGGGGGGGATCACAGATACGCAGTATTTT. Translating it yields CASSEFAGGITDTQYF.

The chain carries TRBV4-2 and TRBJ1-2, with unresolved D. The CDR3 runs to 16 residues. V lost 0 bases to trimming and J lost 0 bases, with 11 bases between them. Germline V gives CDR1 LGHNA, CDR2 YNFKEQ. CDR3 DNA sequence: TGTGCCAGCAGCCAAGATATAACAGCCACTAACTATGGCTACACCTTC. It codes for CASSQDITATNYGYTF.

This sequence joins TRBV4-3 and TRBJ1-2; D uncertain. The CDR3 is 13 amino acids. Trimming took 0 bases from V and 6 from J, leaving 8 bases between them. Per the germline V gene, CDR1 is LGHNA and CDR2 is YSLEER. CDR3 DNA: TGCGCCAGCAGCCAAGATCGGAGCCATGGCTACACCTTC. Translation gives CASSQDRSHGYTF.